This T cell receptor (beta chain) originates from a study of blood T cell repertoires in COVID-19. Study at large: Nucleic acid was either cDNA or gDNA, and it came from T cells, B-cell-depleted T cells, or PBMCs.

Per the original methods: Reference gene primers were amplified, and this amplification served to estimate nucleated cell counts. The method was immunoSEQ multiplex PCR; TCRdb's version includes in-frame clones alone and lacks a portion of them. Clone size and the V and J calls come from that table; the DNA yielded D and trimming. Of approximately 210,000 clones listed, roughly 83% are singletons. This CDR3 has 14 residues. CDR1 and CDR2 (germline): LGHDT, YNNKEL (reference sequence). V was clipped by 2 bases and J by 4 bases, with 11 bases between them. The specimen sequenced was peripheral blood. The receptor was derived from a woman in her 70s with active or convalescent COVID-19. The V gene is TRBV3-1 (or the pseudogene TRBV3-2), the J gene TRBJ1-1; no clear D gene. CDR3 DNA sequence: TGTGCCAGCAGCCAAAGAGGTGTTGGCACTGAAGCTTTCTTT. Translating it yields CASSQRGVGTEAFF.